This is a list of T cell receptor beta chains from one sample in a study of response to subunit inactivated influenza vaccine. In TCRdb, the RT-PCR reads were re-called with MiXCR into one record per CDR3 protein. The table shows fewer than 700,000 distinct CDR3 sequences, with roughly 13% occurring only once. The sequencing used PBMCs from blood, collected more than 35 days after vaccination. Receptor source: a middle-aged man who received an inactivated influenza vaccine. CDR3s include the opening cysteine and the closing phenylalanine or tryptophan. D genes are given only for firm matches. Rows give clone size only sometimes, using once, few, many, or a class for an expanded clone.

size	J	D	V	length	DNA	CDR3
many	TRBJ2-1	NA	TRBV7-2	14	TGTGCCAGCAGCCTGAGGACAGGGAGGGATGAGCAGTTCTTC	CASSLRTGRDEQFF
many	TRBJ1-4	NA	TRBV7-2	16	TGTGCCAGCAGCTTATCGAACCCGGCCACTAATGAAAAACTGTTTTTT	CASSLSNPATNEKLFF
NA	TRBJ1-2	NA	TRBV2	13	TGTGCCAGCAGTGCGTCCGGAAACTATGGCTACACCTTC	CASSASGNYGYTF
NA	TRBJ1-2	NA	TRBV3-1	14	TGTGCCAGCAGCCAAGCTTCGGGGACGCTTGGCTACACCTTC	CASSQASGTLGYTF
NA	TRBJ2-5	NA	TRBV7-2	13	TGTGCCAGCAGCTTAAATAGGAAGCAGACCCAGTACTTC	CASSLNRKQTQYF
many	TRBJ2-7	TRBD1	TRBV20-1	14	TGCAGTGCTAGAGATAACAGGGGGCGTCGGGAGCAGTACTTC	CSARDNRGRREQYF
many	TRBJ1-1	NA	TRBV6-1	13	TGTGCCAGCAGGCCGGGAACCTACACTGAAGCTTTCTTT	CASRPGTYTEAFF
few	TRBJ2-3	NA	TRBV12-3/TRBV12-4	13	TGTGCCAGCAGGGCGCTGGGGACAGATACGCAGTATTTT	CASRALGTDTQYF
few	TRBJ2-7	NA	TRBV20-1	11	TGCAGTGCCGGCGGCCTAGACGAGCAGTACTTC	CSAGGLDEQYF
NA	TRBJ2-2	TRBD2	TRBV29-1	15	TGCAGCGTTGTAATAGCGGGAGGGCCCACCGGGGAGCTGTTTTTT	CSVVIAGGPTGELFF
many	TRBJ2-7	TRBD1	TRBV6-5	13	TGTGCCAGCAGTTACCGGGACAGCTACGAGCAGTACTTC	CASSYRDSYEQYF
NA	TRBJ2-4	TRBD2	TRBV5-1	13	TGCGCCAGCAGCATGACTAGCGGAAACATTCAGTACTTC	CASSMTSGNIQYF
NA	TRBJ2-6	NA	TRBV12-3/TRBV12-4	13	TGTGCCAGCAGTTCGCTTGGGGCCAACGTCCTGACTTTC	CASSSLGANVLTF
few	TRBJ1-6	NA	TRBV20-1	16	TGCAGTGCTAGAGATCATTATGAGGGCTGGGGATCACCCCTCCACTTT	CSARDHYEGWGSPLHF
NA	TRBJ1-6	NA	TRBV18	18	TGTGCCAGCTCACCACCGAGCTCAGGGAGCTCCTATAATTCACCCCTCCACTTT	CASSPPSSGSSYNSPLHF
NA	TRBJ2-7	TRBD2	TRBV5-1	15	TGCGCCAGCAGCATGGGGAGGGGTCTTGCCTACGAGCAGTACTTC	CASSMGRGLAYEQYF
NA	TRBJ2-5	NA	TRBV15	12	TGTGCCACCAGCAGTCCTGAAGAGACCCAGTACTTC	CATSSPEETQYF
many	TRBJ2-3	NA	TRBV4-3	15	TGCGCCAGCAGCCAAGCTGGGGGACGGGCAGATACGCAGTATTTT	CASSQAGGRADTQYF
few	TRBJ1-3	TRBD1	TRBV5-6	16	TGTGCCAGCAGCCGGACAGGAACCCACTCTGGAAACACCATATATTTT	CASSRTGTHSGNTIYF
few	TRBJ2-2	NA	TRBV6-5	16	TGTGCCAGCAGTTACTCGAGCCAGACGAACACCGGGGAGCTGTTTTTT	CASSYSSQTNTGELFF
NA	TRBJ1-3	NA	TRBV18	15	TGTGCCAGCTCACCACCTGGGGCATTTGGAAACACCATATATTTT	CASSPPGAFGNTIYF
many	TRBJ2-5	NA	TRBV4-1	15	TGCGCCAGCAGCCAGCTTAGCAGGGGCGGTGAGACCCAGTACTTC	CASSQLSRGGETQYF
NA	TRBJ2-1	TRBD2	TRBV6-1	14	TGTGCCAGCAGTGTAGCGGGAGGCCACAATGAGCAGTTCTTC	CASSVAGGHNEQFF
NA	TRBJ2-7	NA	TRBV5-6	18	TGTGCCAGCAGCTTGGACGGTGTCGGGGCGAACCCCTCCTACGAGCAGTACTTC	CASSLDGVGANPSYEQYF
NA	TRBJ1-1	NA	TRBV6-5	13	TGTGCCAGCAGTTACGAGGCCAACACTGAAGCTTTCTTT	CASSYEANTEAFF
many	TRBJ2-1	TRBD1	TRBV20-1	14	TGCAGTGCACCCTGGGACAGGGGTTACAATGAGCAGTTCTTC	CSAPWDRGYNEQFF
NA	TRBJ2-7	NA	TRBV12-3/TRBV12-4	13	TGTGCCAGCCGGGGGACGGGACACTACGAGCAGTACTTC	CASRGTGHYEQYF
many	TRBJ1-2	TRBD1	TRBV12-3/TRBV12-4	15	TGTGCCAGCAGTTTCTCCGGGACAGCTAACTATGGCTACACCTTC	CASSFSGTANYGYTF
NA	TRBJ2-6	NA	TRBV5-4	17	TGTGCCAGCAGCTACGGGACACAGTCGAACGGGGCCAACGTCCTGACTTTC	CASSYGTQSNGANVLTF
NA	TRBJ2-4	NA	TRBV28	13	TGTGCCAGCAGTTTCGGGCCGAAAAACATTCAGTACTTC	CASSFGPKNIQYF
NA	TRBJ2-7	TRBD1	TRBV4-1	15	TGCGCCAGCAGCCACCCGACAGGGGGCTCCTACGAGCAGTACTTC	CASSHPTGGSYEQYF
NA	TRBJ2-5	TRBD2	TRBV6-5	15	TGTGCCAGCAGTAATTCGGCAAGGGAGACTAGCGGGTTCTACTTC	CASSNSARETSGFYF
few	TRBJ2-6	NA	TRBV7-2	15	TGTGCCAGCAGCTTATGGGGGGATGGGGCCAACGTCCTGACTTTC	CASSLWGDGANVLTF
NA	TRBJ2-3	NA	TRBV6-2/TRBV6-3	12	TGTGCCAGCAGTTACTCGGATAATACGCAGTATTTT	CASSYSDNTQYF
few	TRBJ1-6	TRBD1	TRBV6-2/TRBV6-3	17	TGTGCCAGCAGAGCCGGACAGGGAGCGGTTTGGAATTCACCCCTCCACTTT	CASRAGQGAVWNSPLHF
few	TRBJ2-4	NA	TRBV27	13	TGTGCCAGCAGTGGCACTTTCAGCGGCGATCAGTACTTC	CASSGTFSGDQYF
once	TRBJ1-3	NA	TRBV30	12	TGTGCCTGGCTCAAAACTGGAAACACCATATATTTT	CAWLKTGNTIYF
NA	TRBJ2-5	TRBD1	TRBV7-8	16	TGTGCCAGCAGCTTTTACCGGGACAGGGCACAAGAGACCCAGTACTTC	CASSFYRDRAQETQYF
few	TRBJ2-3	TRBD1	TRBV5-1	15	TGCGCCAGCAGCCAGACAGGGTTCCAAGCAGATACGCAGTATTTT	CASSQTGFQADTQYF
few	TRBJ2-1	NA	TRBV15	16	TGTGCCACCAGCAGCTACGGGGAGAACTCCTACAATGAGCAGTTCTTC	CATSSYGENSYNEQFF
few	TRBJ1-6	TRBD1	TRBV15	15	TGTGCCACCAGCCCCCGAACAGGGGGTAAATCACCCCTCCACTTT	CATSPRTGGKSPLHF
NA	TRBJ1-2	NA	TRBV6-2/TRBV6-3	15	TGTGCCAGCAGTGACCAGGGCGGAGGGGCCTATGGCTACACCTTC	CASSDQGGGAYGYTF
NA	TRBJ2-1	NA	TRBV5-6	12	TGTGCCAGCAGCTTATCAGGTGTTGAGCAGTTCTTC	CASSLSGVEQFF
many	TRBJ2-3	NA	TRBV5-1	15	TGCGCCAGCAGCTTGGCCTTCAGGGGTTCAGATACGCAGTATTTT	CASSLAFRGSDTQYF
few	TRBJ1-1	NA	TRBV12-3/TRBV12-4	14	TGTGCCAGCAGTTTGGATGCTGGGAACACTGAAGCTTTCTTT	CASSLDAGNTEAFF
NA	TRBJ1-5	NA	TRBV11-1	16	TGTGCCAGCAGCGGCCACAGGGAGTTCGGCAATCAGCCCCAGCATTTT	CASSGHREFGNQPQHF
many	TRBJ2-7	TRBD2	TRBV12-3/TRBV12-4	14	TGTGCCAGCAGTCAAGGGACTAGCGGTTACGAGCAGTACTTC	CASSQGTSGYEQYF
NA	TRBJ2-3	NA	TRBV4-1	12	TGCGCCAGCAGCACCGGACCAGCAACGCAGTATTTT	CASSTGPATQYF
few	TRBJ2-1	TRBD2	TRBV5-1	15	TGCGCCAGCAGCTTGCAATCCGCGCGGGGGAATGAGCAGTTCTTC	CASSLQSARGNEQFF
many	TRBJ2-2	NA	TRBV4-3	14	TGCGCCAGCAGCCAAGTCAGTGGGATAGGGGAGCTGTTTTTT	CASSQVSGIGELFF
few	TRBJ2-7	NA	TRBV6-1	17	TGTGCCAGCAAACGAAACCCAGAGGGGGAGCCCCCCTACGAGCAGTACTTC	CASKRNPEGEPPYEQYF
few	TRBJ2-1	TRBD2	TRBV7-9	17	TGTGCCAGCAGCCCTCACTTCAGCGGGGGGGACTGGAATGAGCAGTTCTTC	CASSPHFSGGDWNEQFF
few	TRBJ2-3	NA	TRBV5-5	14	TGTGCCAGCAGCTTGATAGCGGACACAGATACGCAGTATTTT	CASSLIADTDTQYF